Shown below are 11 T cell receptor beta chains from a single sample sequenced in a study of T-cell reconstitution after alpha-beta-depleted transplantation in children. Unique molecular identifiers were incorporated during preparation of the TCRbeta library. TCRdb re-derived calls from the PCR reads in MiXCR, one entry per CDR3 protein. The sample comprises 250,000 to 400,000 distinct CDR3 sequences, around 20% of which are singletons, and approximately 9.9% rests with the top ten. Source: PBMCs, mostly from graft donor cells, taken 180 days after TCRalphabeta/CD19-depleted stem cell transplant. The receptors were gathered from a male patient between 10 and 17 years old who had a stem cell transplant for acute lymphoblastic leukemia, so the T cells may come from the graft donor.

With respect to this clonotype: The junction and the germline gene differ at one end; a read error may be behind it. The chain recombines TRBV10-1 with TRBJ2-5, with D tentatively TRBD1 or TRBD2 (5 bases each). Germline assignment: CDR1 WNHNN and CDR2 SYGVQD (reference sequence). The length of the CDR3 is 16 residues. The CDR3 DNA reads as TGCGCCAGGAGTGAGTCACACGGGGCGGCCCAAGAGACCCAGTACTTC. Translating gives CARSESHGAAQETQYF.

Note on this clonotype: The junction departs from germline at one end; a sequencing error may be responsible. The CDR3 DNA is TGTGCCAGCAGCGGGGGACTAGCGGACTACAATGAGCAGCTCTTC. Protein product: CASSGGLADYNEQLF. The chain couples TRBV12-3 or TRBV12-4 to TRBJ2-1, with TRBD2 matching 11 bases. There are 15 residues in the CDR3.

This clonotype was seen repeatedly, ten times or more. CDR3 nucleotide sequence: TGTGCCAGCAGCCAAGATCGTGGGGACCCGCGGGATACGCAGTATTTT. It is translated as CASSQDRGDPRDTQYF. The chain recombines TRBV3-1 with TRBJ2-3, with D tentatively TRBD1 or TRBD2 (5 bases each). The CDR3 has 16 residues. Germline V lookup: CDR1 LGHDT, CDR2 YNNKEL (reference sequence). Trimming shortened V by 0 bases and J by 6 bases, and 16 bases separated the two germline ends.

This clonotype was seen only a few times. V and J are TRBV19 and TRBJ1-1; TRBD1 might be the D (5 bases). CDR1 and CDR2 (germline): LNHDA, SQIVND (reference sequence). The length of the CDR3 is 14 residues. V was shortened by 3 bases and J by 1 base, with 9 bases between the two germline ends. The CDR3 coding sequence is TGTGCCAGTAGTATCAGGGTTTCGAACACTGAAGCTTTCTTT. It encodes CASSIRVSNTEAFF.

The chain uses TRBV5-1 and TRBJ2-5; 7 nucleotides agree with TRBD1. Germline values: CDR1 SGHRS, CDR2 YFSETQ. This CDR3 contains 17 residues. V shed 0 bases, J shed 1 base, and the junction held 9 bases outside the gene matches. As DNA, the CDR3 is TGCGCCAGCAGCTTGGCATACAGGGGAAGAGTCCAAGAGACCCAGTACTTC. This gives the protein CASSLAYRGRVQETQYF. Drawing the rest from reference TRBV5-1 and TRBJ2-5, the complete variable domain is KAGVTQTPRYLIKTRGQQVTLSCSPISGHRSVSWYQQTPGQGLQFLFEYFSETQRNKGNFPGRFSGRQFSNSRSEMNVSTLELGDSALYLCASSLAYRGRVQETQYFGPGTRLLVL.

J is TRBJ2-5 and V is TRBV30; no clear D. With 0 bases removed from V and 1 base from J, the gap between germline ends came to 9 bases. The CDR3 extends over 14 amino acids. The V gene's germline CDR1 is GTSNPN and CDR2 SVGIG (reference sequence). CDR3 nucleotides: TGTGCCTGGAGTGTACCGGCCTCCCAAGAGACCCAGTACTTC. Translation: CAWSVPASQETQYF.

A few counts support this clonotype. The chain combines TRBV4-1 with TRBJ1-4; D not resolved. The CDR3 sequence is 13 residues long. Trimming cost V 4 bases and J 8 bases, with 11 bases left between them. The germline CDR1 and CDR2 sequences are MGHRA and YSYEKL. CDR3 sequence: CASSLQTREKLFF. The CDR3 region has the DNA TGCGCCAGCAGCCTTCAAACAAGGGAAAAACTGTTTTTT.

The chain employs TRBV15 and TRBJ2-7; TRBD2 matches 10 bases. Germline CDR1 reads LNHNV; CDR2 reads YYDKDF (reference sequence). The CDR3 extends over 15 amino acids. Trimming at V came to 4 bases and at J to 4 bases, leaving 7 bases not matched to a gene. CDR3 protein: CATSKESGRVYEQYF. The CDR3 DNA follows: TGTGCCACCAGCAAAGAGAGCGGGAGGGTTTACGAGCAGTACTTC.

This clonotype was recorded a few times. The chain combines TRBV7-3 with TRBJ1-1; 7 bases map to TRBD1. Germline CDR1 is SGHTA and CDR2 is FQGTGA. V lost 4 bases to trimming and J lost 0 bases; unmatched junction nucleotides: 5. This CDR3 is built from 15 residues. This chain's CDR3 is CASSSSGQVNTEAFF. CDR3 DNA: TGTGCCAGCAGCTCCTCCGGACAGGTGAACACTGAAGCTTTCTTT.

The chain employs TRBV10-2 and TRBJ1-1; tentative D call: TRBD1 (6 bases). Germline V gene data show CDR1 as WSHSY and CDR2 as SAAADI. The CDR3 length is 14 residues. Trimming removed 2 bases from V and 4 bases from J, with 11 bases in between. For the CDR3, the DNA is TGCGCCAGCAGTGAGAATACAGGGTCCACTGAAGCTTTCTTT. Translated, it gives CASSENTGSTEAFF.

CDR3 region: CASSLSISGSGDTQYF. The CDR3 region has the DNA TGTGCCAGCAGTTTATCGATTAGCGGGAGTGGAGATACGCAGTATTTT. The V and J genes are TRBV27 and TRBJ2-3; 9 nucleotides match TRBD2. V shed 0 bases, J shed 5 bases, and the junction held 6 bases outside the gene matches. The V gene's germline CDR1 is MNHEY and CDR2 SMNVEV (reference sequence). The CDR3 extends over 16 amino acids.